The 25 T cell receptor beta chains in this list originate from one sample, sequenced in a study of breast tumors, draining lymph nodes, adjacent tissues listed by TCRdb under 2016. The library was built by means of multiplex PCR. These reads were obtained on an Illumina HiSeq 2000. TCRdb applied fastp at Q25 and MiXCR to the public reads, then kept only in-frame beta chains. All rows with the same CDR3 protein become a single entry with the most common DNA and genes. This sample is represented by 45,000 or so distinct CDR3 sequences; roughly 24% of them were singletons. Clones ranked in the top ten supply 6.5% to 8% of the sample. The sequencing input was breast tumor tissue. All receptors derive from a female donor with breast cancer. Some clones in this sample may be carry-over from other donors' samples.

This sequence joins TRBV29-1 and TRBJ2-4, with a possible D match to TRBD2 (6 bases). CDR1 and CDR2 from the germline V gene are SQVTM and ANQGSEA. The CDR3 totals 13 residues. Trimming took 4 bases from V and 1 from J, leaving 8 bases between them. The CDR3 reads CSVGREAKNIQYF. CDR3 nucleotide sequence: TGCAGCGTTGGGAGGGAGGCCAAAAACATTCAGTACTTC.

The chain is built from TRBV7-8 and TRBJ2-1, with TRBD2 matching 11 bases. The trim removed 0 bases at V and 2 bases at J, leaving 0 bases unmatched. Germline V CDR1 and CDR2: SGHVS, FQNEAQ. This CDR3 contains 16 residues. CDR3 DNA sequence: TGTGCCAGCAGCTTAGCGGGACTAGCGGCCTACAATGAGCAGTTCTTC. Protein product: CASSLAGLAAYNEQFF.

The sample holds many counts of this clonotype. V gene TRBV9 combines with J gene TRBJ2-1; 7 nucleotides align to TRBD2. The V and J ends lost 3 bases and 2 bases, in that order; junction bases with no gene match: 8. Germline CDR1 reads SGDLS; CDR2 reads YYNGEE. This CDR3 region has 16 residues. CDR3 DNA sequence: TGTGCCAGCAGCGGAGACACCGGGACTACCTACAATGAGCAGTTCTTC. Its translation is CASSGDTGTTYNEQFF. The variable domain in full, with the rest retrieved from reference TRBV9 and TRBJ2-1, is DSGVTQTPKHLITATGQRVTLRCSPRSGDLSVYWYQQSLDQGLQFLIQYYNGEERAKGNILERFSAQQFPDLHSELNLSSLELGDSALYFCASSGDTGTTYNEQFFGPGTRLTVL.

Of note for this clonotype: A clone one base away is much larger, so this may be a read error. The V gene is TRBV4-1, the J gene TRBJ2-7, with 10 bases aligning to TRBD1. The germline V gene encodes CDR1 MGHRA and CDR2 YSYEKL. The CDR3 is 15 amino acids. V shed 0 bases and J 5 bases; nucleotides not matched to a gene: 4. Here the CDR3 reads CASSQEGTGADEQYF. CDR3 bases: TGCGCCAGCAGCCAAGAAGGGACAGGGGCCGACGAGCAGTACTTC.

The genes are TRBV30 and TRBJ2-7, with 8 bases that match TRBD1. Trimming cost V 2 bases and J 5 bases; bases outside gene matches: 11. The CDR3 covers 15 residues. In germline, CDR1 is GTSNPN, CDR2 SVGIG (reference sequence). CDR3 sequence (DNA): TGTGCCTGGAGTAGAGGACAGGGTAACGCCGACGAGCAGTACTTC. Translation gives CAWSRGQGNADEQYF.

This clonotype was seen at least ten times. V usage is TRBV6-1 and J usage is TRBJ1-3, with D possibly being TRBD1 (5 bases). Per the germline V gene, CDR1 is MNHNS and CDR2 is SASEGT. This CDR3 has 17 residues. V was pared by 6 bases and J by 1 base, with 19 bases between. Here the CDR3 DNA reads TGTGCCAGCAGGCCAGACTTCCGGAGGGGTTCTGGAAACACCATATATTTT. Protein product: CASRPDFRRGSGNTIYF.

V gene TRBV5-1 combines with J gene TRBJ2-1; TRBD2 agrees at 11 bases. The CDR3 extends over 20 amino acids. The V gene's germline CDR1 is SGHRS and CDR2 YFSETQ. Germline trimming cut 0 bases from V and 0 bases from J; bases unmatched to any gene: 11. CDR3 residues: CASSLALPGLAASSYNEQFF. Here the CDR3 DNA reads TGCGCCAGCAGCTTGGCCCTACCGGGACTAGCGGCAAGCTCCTACAATGAGCAGTTCTTC.

Ten or more counts support this clonotype. The V gene is TRBV14, the J gene TRBJ1-2, with D uncertain. Germline CDR1 is SGHDN and CDR2 is FVKESK. The CDR3 extends over 13 amino acids. V was cut by 3 bases and J by 7 bases, with 12 bases left in between. Here the CDR3 DNA reads TGTGCCAGCAGCCACCTGCCGGGTTCTGGCTACACCTTC. Its protein is CASSHLPGSGYTF.

At least ten counts were recorded for this clonotype. The chain is built from TRBV11-2 and TRBJ2-1, with 12 bases lining up with TRBD2. CDR1 is SGHAT and CDR2 is FQNNGV in the germline V gene. Trimming at V came to 8 bases and at J to 1 base, leaving 9 bases not matched to a gene. The CDR3 is 17 residues long. CDR3 in DNA: TGTGCCAGCTACGCGACTAGCGGGAGTATATCCTACAATGAGCAGTTCTTC. Amino acids: CASYATSGSISYNEQFF.

This clonotype was counted ten times or more. This sequence joins TRBV29-1 and TRBJ1-3; 7 bases map to TRBD1. The CDR3 is 13 residues long. Germline assignment: CDR1 SQVTM and CDR2 ANQGSEA. V lost 5 bases to trimming and J lost 4 bases; unmatched junction nucleotides: 5. In DNA, the CDR3 is TGCAGCGTTACAAACAGGGGCGGAAACACCATATATTTT. Translated: CSVTNRGGNTIYF.

There are many counts of this clonotype. One end of the junction varies from germline; a read error may be responsible. The chain joins TRBV7-7 to TRBJ2-1; TRBD2 agrees at 7 bases. Germline V gives CDR1 SSHAT, CDR2 FNYEAQ (reference sequence). CDR3 length: 14 residues. The CDR3, as DNA: TGTGCTAGCAGCTTAAGGAGCGGGGACAATGAGCAGTTCTTC. Protein product: CASSLRSGDNEQFF.

The chain uses TRBV5-1 and TRBJ2-2; 9 positions agree with TRBD1. V dropped 4 bases and J dropped 5; count of bases not matched to a gene: 12. This CDR3 is built from 17 residues. Per the germline V gene, CDR1 is SGHRS and CDR2 is YFSETQ. This chain's CDR3 is CASSISSGQGGTGELFF. The CDR3 nucleotides are TGCGCCAGCAGCATATCATCGGGACAGGGTGGAACCGGGGAGCTGTTTTTT.

This clonotype was picked up many times. The rearrangement uses TRBV6-1 and TRBJ1-5; 8 bases fit TRBD1. The CDR3 loop spans 14 amino acids. V trimming: 10 bases; J trimming: 0 bases; junction bases outside the gene matches: 5. The germline CDR1 and CDR2 sequences are MNHNS and SASEGT. CDR3 nucleotide sequence: TGTGCCACCGGGCAGGGGGCTAGCAATCAGCCCCAGCATTTT. It translates to CATGQGASNQPQHF.

This clonotype was counted at least ten times. This chain links TRBV5-1 with TRBJ2-1, with TRBD2 as a possible D gene (6 bases). Germline CDR1 reads SGHRS; CDR2 reads YFSETQ. The CDR3 is 14 residues long. Trimming left V 7 bases short and J 0 bases short, with 11 bases between. As DNA, the CDR3 is TGCGCCAGCGGTGCGGGGAACTCCTACAATGAGCAGTTCTTC. Translated: CASGAGNSYNEQFF.

This clonotype was recorded at least ten times. The chain recombines TRBV5-1 with TRBJ2-7; the D call may be TRBD1 or TRBD2 (5 bases each). Per the germline V gene, CDR1 is SGHRS and CDR2 is YFSETQ. V lost 4 bases and J lost 3, with 17 bases in between. The CDR3 spans 15 residues. The CDR3 region has the DNA TGCGCCAGCAGCCGGGACCGAGGAAGGGGCTACGAGCAGTACTTC. This translates into CASSRDRGRGYEQYF.

This clonotype occurred many times. This chain uses TRBV18 with TRBJ2-7; weak D call: TRBD1 (5 bases). Germline values: CDR1 KGHSH, CDR2 LQKENI. This CDR3 region has 11 residues. V was cut by 4 bases and J by 5 bases, with 6 bases left in between. The CDR3: CASSQGDEQYF. DNA of the CDR3: TGTGCCAGCTCACAAGGGGACGAGCAGTACTTC.

This clonotype occurred many times. CDR3 sequence (DNA): TGTGCCAGCAGTTTTTCGGGCGGGGGGACGCAAGAGACCCAGTACTTC. Its translation: CASSFSGGGTQETQYF. The genes are TRBV27 and TRBJ2-5, with 8 bases lining up with TRBD2. V lost 3 bases and J lost 2; bases outside the gene matches: 8. Per germline, CDR1 MNHEY and CDR2 SMNVEV (reference sequence). The length of the CDR3 is 16 residues.

The sample holds many counts of this clonotype. The rearrangement uses TRBV6-5 and TRBJ1-2; 11 bases are shared with TRBD1. Germline-derived CDR1 and CDR2 are MNHEY and SVGAGI. The CDR3 runs to 15 residues. V was pared by 2 bases and J by 1 base, with 0 bases of the junction left unmatched. Written as DNA, the CDR3 is TGTGCCAGCAGTTACGGGACAGGGGGTAACTATGGCTACACCTTC. It encodes CASSYGTGGNYGYTF.

The chain has TRBV10-3 and TRBJ2-1; maybe TRBD1 (6 bases). Looked up from germline, CDR1 is ENHRY and CDR2 is SYGVKD. CDR3 length equals 14 residues. The ends were cut back, 4 bases at V and 3 bases at J, with 10 bases in the middle. CDR3 sequence (DNA): TGTGCCATCAGTGCCAGGGGAGACTACAATGAGCAGTTCTTC. As protein: CAISARGDYNEQFF.

A word on this clonotype: A read error may be the cause here, since a much bigger clone is one base away. The V and J genes are TRBV6-5 and TRBJ2-3; maybe TRBD2 (5 bases). The CDR3 covers 11 residues. CDR1 and CDR2 from the germline V gene are MNHEY and SVGAGI. In DNA form, the CDR3 reads TGTGCCAGCAATCGGGGTGATACGCGGTATTTT. The encoded protein is CASNRGDTRYF.

This clonotype is categorized as medium-sized (0.01 to 0.1%). The chain links TRBV5-6 to TRBJ2-6; a possible D gene is TRBD1 (5 bases). This CDR3 has 16 amino acids. V was pared by 4 bases and J by 0 bases, with 11 bases between. The germline V gene has CDR1 SGHDT and CDR2 YYEEEE. CDR3 nucleotides: TGTGCCAGCAGCCCCCCCAGGGTCTCTGGGGCCAACGTCCTGACTTTC. Translated, it gives CASSPPRVSGANVLTF.

This rearrangement joins TRBV6-6 to TRBJ1-2, with a weak D call TRBD1 (6 bases). V was pared by 3 bases and J by 6 bases, with 11 bases between. The length of the CDR3 is 13 residues. Germline-derived CDR1 and CDR2 are MNHNY and SVGAGI (reference sequence). CDR3 amino acids: CASSYKGGHGYTF. As DNA, the CDR3 is TGTGCCAGCAGTTATAAGGGGGGTCATGGCTACACCTTC.

The table lists this clonotype with a count of one. This chain joins TRBV5-6 and TRBJ2-7; D is uncertain. Germline CDR1 SGHDT, CDR2 YYEEEE. V was clipped by 2 bases and J by 4 bases, with 10 bases between them. CDR3 length: 13 amino acids. The CDR3 nucleotides read TGTGCCAGCAGCTTATCACTCGCTTACGAGCAGTACTTC. Its protein product is CASSLSLAYEQYF.

About this clonotype itself: One base away lies a much larger clone, so this may be a sequencing read error. The CDR3: CASSPGRKITDTQCF. The CDR3 DNA sequence: TGTGCCAGCAGTCCTGGACGGAAAATCACAGATACGCAGTGTTTT. The chain couples TRBV27 to TRBJ2-3; D is unclear. The germline CDR1 and CDR2 sequences are MNHEY and SMNVEV (reference sequence). The CDR3 has 15 amino acids.

This clonotype has at least ten counts. The rearrangement links TRBV4-1 to TRBJ2-7, with D perhaps given as TRBD1 or TRBD2 (5 bases each). From germline, CDR1 is MGHRA and CDR2 YSYEKL. Trimming removed 0 bases at V and 4 bases at J, with 13 bases between. CDR3 length equals 15 residues. This chain's CDR3 is CASSQEAGWGYEQYF. The DNA for the CDR3 is TGCGCCAGCAGCCAAGAAGCTGGGTGGGGGTACGAGCAGTACTTC.